This is a list of T cell receptor beta chains from one sample in a study of blood T cell repertoires in COVID-19. Clones were sequenced by immunoSEQ multiplex PCR, and TCRdb holds only the in-frame ones, with some missing. The table shows about 440,000 clones, with about 91% occurring only once. Sequenced: peripheral blood. The source of these receptors is a woman aged 50 to 65 with COVID-19, enrolled during active disease. CDR3s include the opening cysteine and the closing phenylalanine or tryptophan. Each record gives: clone size, D gene, V gene, CDR3 length, J gene, CDR3 protein, CDR3 DNA. A D gene is named only where the DNA matches it firmly. The listing skips clone size in some rows; elsewhere it reads once, few, many or a size class.

clone_size: .
d_call: TRBD2
v_call: TRBV27
cdr3_length: 13
j_call: TRBJ2-7
cdr3_aa: CASSGGGDYEQYF
cdr3_nt: TGTGCCAGCAGTGGCGGGGGGGACTACGAGCAGTACTTC

clone_size: once
d_call: TRBD1
v_call: TRBV30
cdr3_length: 11
j_call: TRBJ1-1
cdr3_aa: CAWGGQAEAFF
cdr3_nt: TGTGCCTGGGGTGGACAGGCTGAAGCTTTCTTT

clone_size: .
d_call: .
v_call: TRBV6-1
cdr3_length: 13
j_call: TRBJ2-3
cdr3_aa: CASSEIAGYTQYF
cdr3_nt: TGTGCCAGCAGTGAAATTGCGGGTTATACGCAGTATTTT

clone_size: .
d_call: .
v_call: TRBV19
cdr3_length: 12
j_call: TRBJ1-2
cdr3_aa: CASSIRGSGYTF
cdr3_nt: TGTGCCAGTAGTATTAGGGGGTCTGGCTACACCTTC

clone_size: .
d_call: .
v_call: TRBV18
cdr3_length: 14
j_call: TRBJ1-4
cdr3_aa: CASSPRQGREKLFF
cdr3_nt: TGTGCCAGCTCACCTAGGCAGGGCCGAGAAAAACTGTTTTTT

clone_size: .
d_call: .
v_call: TRBV4-1
cdr3_length: 12
j_call: TRBJ1-2
cdr3_aa: CASSQSNSEHTF
cdr3_nt: TGCGCCAGCAGCCAGTCCAACAGTGAACACACCTTC

clone_size: .
d_call: TRBD2
v_call: TRBV5-1
cdr3_length: 16
j_call: TRBJ2-7
cdr3_aa: CASTPTTSGASYEQYF
cdr3_nt: TGCGCCAGTACTCCAACGACTAGCGGGGCGTCCTACGAGCAGTACTTC

clone_size: .
d_call: .
v_call: TRBV16
cdr3_length: 16
j_call: TRBJ1-1
cdr3_aa: CASSHPFSGVWTEAFF
cdr3_nt: TGTGCCAGCAGCCATCCCTTCAGCGGGGTATGGACTGAAGCTTTCTTT

clone_size: .
d_call: .
v_call: TRBV21-1
cdr3_length: 16
j_call: TRBJ2-5
cdr3_aa: CASSENAPPGGETQYF
cdr3_nt: TGTGCCAGCAGCGAAAATGCCCCTCCAGGGGGGGAGACCCAGTACTTC

clone_size: .
d_call: .
v_call: TRBV6-5
cdr3_length: 13
j_call: TRBJ1-2
cdr3_aa: CASNGRFPDGYTF
cdr3_nt: TGTGCCAGCAATGGTCGCTTTCCGGATGGCTACACCTTC

clone_size: .
d_call: TRBD1
v_call: TRBV30
cdr3_length: 14
j_call: TRBJ2-3
cdr3_aa: CAWSPVVQGARQYF
cdr3_nt: TGTGCCTGGAGCCCTGTCGTACAGGGGGCGAGGCAGTATTTT

clone_size: .
d_call: .
v_call: TRBV25-1
cdr3_length: 11
j_call: TRBJ1-4
cdr3_aa: CASSDRQYLFF
cdr3_nt: TGTGCCAGCAGTGACCGACAGTATCTGTTTTTT

clone_size: .
d_call: .
v_call: TRBV5-1
cdr3_length: 16
j_call: TRBJ1-1
cdr3_aa: CASSPGPGPAGTEAFF
cdr3_nt: TGCGCCAGCAGCCCTGGGCCGGGTCCGGCGGGTACTGAAGCTTTCTTT

clone_size: few
d_call: TRBD1
v_call: TRBV4-1
cdr3_length: 13
j_call: TRBJ1-2
cdr3_aa: CASSPGQRYGYTF
cdr3_nt: TGCGCCAGCAGCCCGGGACAGAGATATGGCTACACCTTC

clone_size: few
d_call: TRBD2
v_call: TRBV6-5
cdr3_length: 15
j_call: TRBJ2-7
cdr3_aa: CAASLEAGATYEQYF
cdr3_nt: TGTGCCGCCAGTTTAGAAGCGGGGGCGACCTACGAGCAGTACTTC

clone_size: once
d_call: .
v_call: TRBV10-3
cdr3_length: 16
j_call: TRBJ2-7
cdr3_aa: CAISESSRQLAYEQYF
cdr3_nt: TGTGCCATCAGTGAGTCTAGTAGACAACTAGCCTACGAGCAGTACTTC

clone_size: .
d_call: .
v_call: TRBV2
cdr3_length: 13
j_call: TRBJ1-1
cdr3_aa: CASSEALGTEAFF
cdr3_nt: TGTGCCAGCAGTGAAGCGCTAGGAACTGAAGCTTTCTTT

clone_size: .
d_call: .
v_call: TRBV6-5
cdr3_length: 14
j_call: TRBJ2-5
cdr3_aa: CASSYSKTEETQYF
cdr3_nt: TGTGCCAGCAGTTACTCGAAAACAGAAGAGACCCAGTACTTC

clone_size: .
d_call: .
v_call: TRBV5-1
cdr3_length: 14
j_call: TRBJ1-1
cdr3_aa: CASSPAPGYTEAFF
cdr3_nt: TGCGCCAGCAGCCCGGCCCCAGGGTACACTGAAGCTTTCTTT

clone_size: .
d_call: TRBD1
v_call: TRBV15
cdr3_length: 18
j_call: TRBJ2-4
cdr3_aa: CATSRDLGTGGAKNIQYF
cdr3_nt: TGTGCCACCAGCAGAGACCTGGGGACAGGCGGAGCCAAAAACATTCAGTACTTC

clone_size: once
d_call: TRBD2
v_call: TRBV6-5
cdr3_length: 13
j_call: TRBJ2-3
cdr3_aa: CASSSGGADTQYF
cdr3_nt: TGTGCCAGCAGTTCCGGGGGGGCGGATACGCAGTATTTT

clone_size: .
d_call: TRBD1
v_call: TRBV18
cdr3_length: 16
j_call: TRBJ1-2
cdr3_aa: CASSPMGQGALYGYTF
cdr3_nt: TGTGCCAGCTCACCTATGGGACAGGGGGCCCTCTATGGCTACACCTTC

clone_size: .
d_call: .
v_call: TRBV4-1
cdr3_length: 15
j_call: TRBJ1-2
cdr3_aa: CASTVADGGNYGYTF
cdr3_nt: TGCGCCAGCACGGTGGCAGACGGGGGGAACTATGGCTACACCTTC

clone_size: few
d_call: TRBD1
v_call: TRBV14
cdr3_length: 14
j_call: TRBJ1-4
cdr3_aa: CASSQGQTNEKLFF
cdr3_nt: TGTGCCAGCAGCCAGGGACAGACTAATGAAAAACTGTTTTTT

clone_size: few
d_call: TRBD1
v_call: TRBV6-5
cdr3_length: 15
j_call: TRBJ1-5
cdr3_aa: CASLPRGQAREPQHF
cdr3_nt: TGTGCCAGCCTCCCGCGGGGACAGGCTCGGGAGCCCCAGCATTTT

clone_size: once
d_call: .
v_call: TRBV7-3
cdr3_length: 13
j_call: TRBJ1-5
cdr3_aa: CASSGTTNQPQHF
cdr3_nt: TGTGCCAGCAGTGGGACAACCAATCAGCCCCAGCATTTT

clone_size: .
d_call: TRBD2
v_call: TRBV5-6
cdr3_length: 15
j_call: TRBJ2-5
cdr3_aa: CASSLTSGGAQTQYF
cdr3_nt: TGTGCCAGCAGCTTGACTAGCGGGGGGGCGCAGACCCAGTACTTC

clone_size: .
d_call: .
v_call: TRBV2
cdr3_length: 13
j_call: TRBJ1-3
cdr3_aa: CASRPNLGNTIYF
cdr3_nt: TGTGCCAGCAGGCCCAATCTAGGAAACACCATATATTTT

clone_size: .
d_call: TRBD1
v_call: TRBV10-1
cdr3_length: 15
j_call: TRBJ1-1
cdr3_aa: CASSETAGTGTYAFF
cdr3_nt: TGCGCCAGCAGTGAGACCGCCGGGACAGGGACTTATGCTTTCTTT

clone_size: .
d_call: TRBD1
v_call: TRBV10-3
cdr3_length: 13
j_call: TRBJ1-5
cdr3_aa: CATEQGTNQPQHF
cdr3_nt: TGTGCCACCGAACAGGGGACCAATCAGCCCCAGCATTTT

clone_size: .
d_call: .
v_call: TRBV5-1
cdr3_length: 17
j_call: TRBJ2-2
cdr3_aa: CASSLNGPGLVTGELFF
cdr3_nt: TGCGCCAGCAGCTTGAATGGTCCAGGCCTCGTCACCGGGGAGCTGTTTTTT

clone_size: .
d_call: TRBD2
v_call: TRBV7-6
cdr3_length: 16
j_call: TRBJ2-1
cdr3_aa: CASSLVGAGGRNEQFF
cdr3_nt: TGTGCCAGCAGCTTAGTTGGCGCGGGGGGTAGGAATGAGCAGTTCTTC

clone_size: .
d_call: TRBD1
v_call: TRBV19
cdr3_length: 18
j_call: TRBJ2-1
cdr3_aa: CASSIRIRRTGLDNEQFF
cdr3_nt: TGTGCCAGTAGTATAAGGATTAGGCGGACAGGGCTGGACAATGAGCAGTTCTTC

clone_size: once
d_call: TRBD2
v_call: TRBV30
cdr3_length: 15
j_call: TRBJ2-7
cdr3_aa: CAWSVFGEGWNEQYF
cdr3_nt: TGTGCCTGGAGTGTATTCGGGGAGGGGTGGAACGAGCAGTACTTC

clone_size: .
d_call: .
v_call: TRBV9
cdr3_length: 14
j_call: TRBJ1-4
cdr3_aa: CASGTPGQTGKLFF
cdr3_nt: TGTGCCAGCGGAACTCCGGGACAAACGGGAAAACTGTTTTTT

clone_size: .
d_call: .
v_call: TRBV29-1
cdr3_length: 12
j_call: TRBJ2-1
cdr3_aa: CSVEGEGDEQFF
cdr3_nt: TGCAGCGTTGAAGGTGAAGGGGATGAGCAGTTCTTC

clone_size: .
d_call: .
v_call: TRBV12-3/TRBV12-4
cdr3_length: 12
j_call: TRBJ1-2
cdr3_aa: CASSFSAEGYTF
cdr3_nt: TGTGCCAGCAGTTTTTCGGCGGAGGGCTACACCTTC

clone_size: .
d_call: TRBD2
v_call: TRBV20-1
cdr3_length: 16
j_call: TRBJ2-5
cdr3_aa: CSASAGGASISGTQYF
cdr3_nt: TGCAGTGCTAGTGCCGGGGGGGCATCAATCAGCGGGACCCAGTACTTC

clone_size: .
d_call: .
v_call: TRBV9
cdr3_length: 14
j_call: TRBJ1-5
cdr3_aa: CASSVAGVNQPQHF
cdr3_nt: TGTGCCAGCAGCGTAGCAGGGGTCAATCAGCCCCAGCATTTT

clone_size: .
d_call: .
v_call: TRBV30
cdr3_length: 12
j_call: TRBJ1-2
cdr3_aa: CAWSPGDYGYTF
cdr3_nt: TGTGCCTGGAGTCCGGGGGACTATGGCTACACCTTC

clone_size: .
d_call: .
v_call: TRBV5-1
cdr3_length: 16
j_call: TRBJ2-7
cdr3_aa: CASSLNQGRPTYEQYF
cdr3_nt: TGCGCCAGCAGCCTGAACCAGGGAAGGCCTACCTACGAGCAGTACTTC

clone_size: .
d_call: .
v_call: TRBV24-1
cdr3_length: 15
j_call: TRBJ2-3
cdr3_aa: CATSDRQTSTDTQYF
cdr3_nt: TGTGCCACCAGTGATCGACAGACTAGCACAGATACGCAGTATTTT

clone_size: few
d_call: .
v_call: TRBV12-3/TRBV12-4
cdr3_length: 13
j_call: TRBJ2-7
cdr3_aa: CASNRGDSYEQYF
cdr3_nt: TGTGCCAGCAACCGGGGAGACTCCTACGAGCAGTACTTC

clone_size: few
d_call: TRBD2
v_call: TRBV11-2
cdr3_length: 14
j_call: TRBJ2-7
cdr3_aa: CASRPGLESYEQYF
cdr3_nt: TGTGCCAGCAGGCCGGGACTAGAGTCCTACGAGCAGTACTTC

clone_size: few
d_call: TRBD1
v_call: TRBV2
cdr3_length: 15
j_call: TRBJ1-6
cdr3_aa: CASSSRDRYNSPLHF
cdr3_nt: TGTGCCAGCAGTTCTCGGGACAGGTATAATTCACCCCTCCACTTT

clone_size: .
d_call: TRBD2
v_call: TRBV30
cdr3_length: 16
j_call: TRBJ2-1
cdr3_aa: CPTNEVRLAGNNEQFF
cdr3_nt: TGTCCAACGAATGAGGTGCGGCTAGCGGGGAACAATGAGCAGTTCTTC

clone_size: few
d_call: .
v_call: TRBV27
cdr3_length: 12
j_call: TRBJ1-6
cdr3_aa: CASSFRDSPLHF
cdr3_nt: TGTGCCAGCAGTTTCAGGGATTCACCCCTCCACTTT

clone_size: .
d_call: .
v_call: TRBV24-1
cdr3_length: 16
j_call: TRBJ2-3
cdr3_aa: CATSDFGGPSTDTQYF
cdr3_nt: TGTGCCACCAGTGATTTTGGAGGGCCGAGCACAGATACGCAGTATTTT

clone_size: .
d_call: .
v_call: TRBV2
cdr3_length: 13
j_call: TRBJ2-1
cdr3_aa: CASSVIAEGEQFF
cdr3_nt: TGTGCCAGCAGTGTAATAGCGGAAGGTGAGCAGTTCTTC

clone_size: .
d_call: .
v_call: TRBV6-5
cdr3_length: 15
j_call: TRBJ1-1
cdr3_aa: CASSYRGGSYTEAFF
cdr3_nt: TGTGCCAGCAGTTACCGGGGGGGATCCTACACTGAAGCTTTCTTT

clone_size: .
d_call: .
v_call: TRBV4-1
cdr3_length: 15
j_call: TRBJ2-1
cdr3_aa: CASSSRGRGHNEQFF
cdr3_nt: TGCGCCAGCAGCAGTCGGGGCAGGGGACACAATGAGCAGTTCTTC

clone_size: .
d_call: .
v_call: TRBV6-5
cdr3_length: 13
j_call: TRBJ1-4
cdr3_aa: CASSPSGGEKLFF
cdr3_nt: TGTGCCAGCAGCCCCTCGGGAGGTGAAAAACTGTTTTTT

clone_size: few
d_call: TRBD1
v_call: TRBV11-2
cdr3_length: 14
j_call: TRBJ1-2
cdr3_aa: CASSLGTGEGGYTF
cdr3_nt: TGTGCCAGCAGCTTAGGGACAGGGGAGGGAGGCTACACCTTC

clone_size: .
d_call: .
v_call: TRBV12-5
cdr3_length: 11
j_call: TRBJ1-2
cdr3_aa: CASGLQEGYTF
cdr3_nt: TGTGCTAGTGGTTTGCAGGAAGGCTACACCTTC

clone_size: .
d_call: TRBD1
v_call: TRBV12-3/TRBV12-4
cdr3_length: 12
j_call: TRBJ2-5
cdr3_aa: CASSTGTGQEYF
cdr3_nt: TGTGCCAGCAGTACCGGGACAGGCCAAGAGTACTTC